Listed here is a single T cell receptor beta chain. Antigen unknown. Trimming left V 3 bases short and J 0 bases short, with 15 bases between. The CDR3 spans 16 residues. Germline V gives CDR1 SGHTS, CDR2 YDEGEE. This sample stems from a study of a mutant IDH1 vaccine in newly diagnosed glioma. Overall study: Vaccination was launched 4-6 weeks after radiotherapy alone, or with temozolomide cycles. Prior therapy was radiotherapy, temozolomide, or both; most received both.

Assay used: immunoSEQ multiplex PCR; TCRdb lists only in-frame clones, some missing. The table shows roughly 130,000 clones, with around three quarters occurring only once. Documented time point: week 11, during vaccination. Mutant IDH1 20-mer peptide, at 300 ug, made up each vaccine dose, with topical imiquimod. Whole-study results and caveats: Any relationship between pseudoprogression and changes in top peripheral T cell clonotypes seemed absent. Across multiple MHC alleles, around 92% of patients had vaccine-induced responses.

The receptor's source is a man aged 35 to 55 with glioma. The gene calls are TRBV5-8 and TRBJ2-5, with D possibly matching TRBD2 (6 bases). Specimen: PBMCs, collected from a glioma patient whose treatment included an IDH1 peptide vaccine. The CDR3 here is CASSYGGGSYQETQYF. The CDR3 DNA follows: TGTGCCAGCAGCTACGGGGGAGGTTCTTACCAAGAGACCCAGTACTTC.